The clone carrying this T cell receptor beta chain was recorded a few times. What it recognizes is unknown. These data come from a study of cytomegalovirus exposure and HLA in healthy donors. V lost 6 bases, J lost 0 bases, and 5 bases stayed unmatched. CDR1 and CDR2 from the germline V gene are SGDLS and YYNGEE. CDR3 length: 14 amino acids. A multiplex PCR was run with 60 Vbeta primers and 13 Jbeta primers. Only in-frame clones appear in the TCRdb table, and some are missing; sequencing was by immunoSEQ multiplex PCR. The repertoire holds 100,000 or so clones, 83% seen once, with 5.5% to 7% in the top ten. Study observations and caveats: An analysis was carried out later, and it reportedly showed fewer N-insertions in an Asian-associated ancestry cluster than the approximately 700-donor mean. Sequencing probably produced one cluster of sequence variants that were highly shared.

The sample was PBMCs. J is TRBJ1-1 and V is TRBV9; 7 nucleotides line up with TRBD1. This TCR derives from a man aged 18 to 30 in good health and CMV-seronegative. The CDR3 nucleotides are TGTGCCAGCACAACCGGGACAGTGAACACTGAAGCTTTCTTT. Translated, it gives CASTTGTVNTEAFF. Full variable domain (missing parts from reference TRBV9 and TRBJ1-1): DSGVTQTPKHLITATGQRVTLRCSPRSGDLSVYWYQQSLDQGLQFLIQYYNGEERAKGNILERFSAQQFPDLHSELNLSSLELGDSALYFCASTTGTVNTEAFFGQGTRLTVV.